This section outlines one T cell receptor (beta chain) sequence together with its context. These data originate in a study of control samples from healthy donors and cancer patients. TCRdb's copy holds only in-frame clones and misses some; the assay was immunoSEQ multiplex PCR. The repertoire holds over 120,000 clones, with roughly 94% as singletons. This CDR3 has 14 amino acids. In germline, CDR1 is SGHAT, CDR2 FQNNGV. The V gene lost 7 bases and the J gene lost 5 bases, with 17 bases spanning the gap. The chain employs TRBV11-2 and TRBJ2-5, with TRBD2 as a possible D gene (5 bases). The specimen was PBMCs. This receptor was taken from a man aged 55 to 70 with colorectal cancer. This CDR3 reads CASTRGWVVETQYF. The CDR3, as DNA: TGTGCCAGCACCCGAGGGTGGGTGGTGGAGACCCAGTACTTC.